This T cell receptor (beta chain) is from a study of radiotherapy plus CTLA-4 blockade in lung cancer. General study results and limits: With interferon-beta, early dynamics of blood T cell clones were reported to best predict response. Clones of tumor-derived TCRs expanded in blood after radiotherapy plus ipilimumab.

About this clone itself: Antigen specificity is unknown.

In chemo-refractory metastatic non-small-cell lung cancer, patients got ipilimumab CTLA-4 blockade together with focal radiation. Germline assignment: CDR1 MNHEY and CDR2 SVGAGI. V was pared by 6 bases and J by 4 bases, with 19 bases between. The CDR3 is 15 amino acids. Sequencing was performed with immunoSEQ multiplex PCR; in TCRdb, only in-frame clones are kept and a portion is missing. The sample records approximately 97,000 clones, about four fifths being singletons. The gene calls are TRBV6-5 and TRBJ2-7, with D possibly TRBD1 on 6 matching bases. Sequenced material: peripheral blood, taken from a patient treated with radiotherapy plus ipilimumab. The sequence was obtained from a human donor with non-small cell lung cancer who had stable disease on radiotherapy plus ipilimumab. The CDR3 DNA reads as TGTGCCAGCAGCCCGGACGGCAGGGGAGCGTACGAGCAGTACTTC. It translates to CASSPDGRGAYEQYF.